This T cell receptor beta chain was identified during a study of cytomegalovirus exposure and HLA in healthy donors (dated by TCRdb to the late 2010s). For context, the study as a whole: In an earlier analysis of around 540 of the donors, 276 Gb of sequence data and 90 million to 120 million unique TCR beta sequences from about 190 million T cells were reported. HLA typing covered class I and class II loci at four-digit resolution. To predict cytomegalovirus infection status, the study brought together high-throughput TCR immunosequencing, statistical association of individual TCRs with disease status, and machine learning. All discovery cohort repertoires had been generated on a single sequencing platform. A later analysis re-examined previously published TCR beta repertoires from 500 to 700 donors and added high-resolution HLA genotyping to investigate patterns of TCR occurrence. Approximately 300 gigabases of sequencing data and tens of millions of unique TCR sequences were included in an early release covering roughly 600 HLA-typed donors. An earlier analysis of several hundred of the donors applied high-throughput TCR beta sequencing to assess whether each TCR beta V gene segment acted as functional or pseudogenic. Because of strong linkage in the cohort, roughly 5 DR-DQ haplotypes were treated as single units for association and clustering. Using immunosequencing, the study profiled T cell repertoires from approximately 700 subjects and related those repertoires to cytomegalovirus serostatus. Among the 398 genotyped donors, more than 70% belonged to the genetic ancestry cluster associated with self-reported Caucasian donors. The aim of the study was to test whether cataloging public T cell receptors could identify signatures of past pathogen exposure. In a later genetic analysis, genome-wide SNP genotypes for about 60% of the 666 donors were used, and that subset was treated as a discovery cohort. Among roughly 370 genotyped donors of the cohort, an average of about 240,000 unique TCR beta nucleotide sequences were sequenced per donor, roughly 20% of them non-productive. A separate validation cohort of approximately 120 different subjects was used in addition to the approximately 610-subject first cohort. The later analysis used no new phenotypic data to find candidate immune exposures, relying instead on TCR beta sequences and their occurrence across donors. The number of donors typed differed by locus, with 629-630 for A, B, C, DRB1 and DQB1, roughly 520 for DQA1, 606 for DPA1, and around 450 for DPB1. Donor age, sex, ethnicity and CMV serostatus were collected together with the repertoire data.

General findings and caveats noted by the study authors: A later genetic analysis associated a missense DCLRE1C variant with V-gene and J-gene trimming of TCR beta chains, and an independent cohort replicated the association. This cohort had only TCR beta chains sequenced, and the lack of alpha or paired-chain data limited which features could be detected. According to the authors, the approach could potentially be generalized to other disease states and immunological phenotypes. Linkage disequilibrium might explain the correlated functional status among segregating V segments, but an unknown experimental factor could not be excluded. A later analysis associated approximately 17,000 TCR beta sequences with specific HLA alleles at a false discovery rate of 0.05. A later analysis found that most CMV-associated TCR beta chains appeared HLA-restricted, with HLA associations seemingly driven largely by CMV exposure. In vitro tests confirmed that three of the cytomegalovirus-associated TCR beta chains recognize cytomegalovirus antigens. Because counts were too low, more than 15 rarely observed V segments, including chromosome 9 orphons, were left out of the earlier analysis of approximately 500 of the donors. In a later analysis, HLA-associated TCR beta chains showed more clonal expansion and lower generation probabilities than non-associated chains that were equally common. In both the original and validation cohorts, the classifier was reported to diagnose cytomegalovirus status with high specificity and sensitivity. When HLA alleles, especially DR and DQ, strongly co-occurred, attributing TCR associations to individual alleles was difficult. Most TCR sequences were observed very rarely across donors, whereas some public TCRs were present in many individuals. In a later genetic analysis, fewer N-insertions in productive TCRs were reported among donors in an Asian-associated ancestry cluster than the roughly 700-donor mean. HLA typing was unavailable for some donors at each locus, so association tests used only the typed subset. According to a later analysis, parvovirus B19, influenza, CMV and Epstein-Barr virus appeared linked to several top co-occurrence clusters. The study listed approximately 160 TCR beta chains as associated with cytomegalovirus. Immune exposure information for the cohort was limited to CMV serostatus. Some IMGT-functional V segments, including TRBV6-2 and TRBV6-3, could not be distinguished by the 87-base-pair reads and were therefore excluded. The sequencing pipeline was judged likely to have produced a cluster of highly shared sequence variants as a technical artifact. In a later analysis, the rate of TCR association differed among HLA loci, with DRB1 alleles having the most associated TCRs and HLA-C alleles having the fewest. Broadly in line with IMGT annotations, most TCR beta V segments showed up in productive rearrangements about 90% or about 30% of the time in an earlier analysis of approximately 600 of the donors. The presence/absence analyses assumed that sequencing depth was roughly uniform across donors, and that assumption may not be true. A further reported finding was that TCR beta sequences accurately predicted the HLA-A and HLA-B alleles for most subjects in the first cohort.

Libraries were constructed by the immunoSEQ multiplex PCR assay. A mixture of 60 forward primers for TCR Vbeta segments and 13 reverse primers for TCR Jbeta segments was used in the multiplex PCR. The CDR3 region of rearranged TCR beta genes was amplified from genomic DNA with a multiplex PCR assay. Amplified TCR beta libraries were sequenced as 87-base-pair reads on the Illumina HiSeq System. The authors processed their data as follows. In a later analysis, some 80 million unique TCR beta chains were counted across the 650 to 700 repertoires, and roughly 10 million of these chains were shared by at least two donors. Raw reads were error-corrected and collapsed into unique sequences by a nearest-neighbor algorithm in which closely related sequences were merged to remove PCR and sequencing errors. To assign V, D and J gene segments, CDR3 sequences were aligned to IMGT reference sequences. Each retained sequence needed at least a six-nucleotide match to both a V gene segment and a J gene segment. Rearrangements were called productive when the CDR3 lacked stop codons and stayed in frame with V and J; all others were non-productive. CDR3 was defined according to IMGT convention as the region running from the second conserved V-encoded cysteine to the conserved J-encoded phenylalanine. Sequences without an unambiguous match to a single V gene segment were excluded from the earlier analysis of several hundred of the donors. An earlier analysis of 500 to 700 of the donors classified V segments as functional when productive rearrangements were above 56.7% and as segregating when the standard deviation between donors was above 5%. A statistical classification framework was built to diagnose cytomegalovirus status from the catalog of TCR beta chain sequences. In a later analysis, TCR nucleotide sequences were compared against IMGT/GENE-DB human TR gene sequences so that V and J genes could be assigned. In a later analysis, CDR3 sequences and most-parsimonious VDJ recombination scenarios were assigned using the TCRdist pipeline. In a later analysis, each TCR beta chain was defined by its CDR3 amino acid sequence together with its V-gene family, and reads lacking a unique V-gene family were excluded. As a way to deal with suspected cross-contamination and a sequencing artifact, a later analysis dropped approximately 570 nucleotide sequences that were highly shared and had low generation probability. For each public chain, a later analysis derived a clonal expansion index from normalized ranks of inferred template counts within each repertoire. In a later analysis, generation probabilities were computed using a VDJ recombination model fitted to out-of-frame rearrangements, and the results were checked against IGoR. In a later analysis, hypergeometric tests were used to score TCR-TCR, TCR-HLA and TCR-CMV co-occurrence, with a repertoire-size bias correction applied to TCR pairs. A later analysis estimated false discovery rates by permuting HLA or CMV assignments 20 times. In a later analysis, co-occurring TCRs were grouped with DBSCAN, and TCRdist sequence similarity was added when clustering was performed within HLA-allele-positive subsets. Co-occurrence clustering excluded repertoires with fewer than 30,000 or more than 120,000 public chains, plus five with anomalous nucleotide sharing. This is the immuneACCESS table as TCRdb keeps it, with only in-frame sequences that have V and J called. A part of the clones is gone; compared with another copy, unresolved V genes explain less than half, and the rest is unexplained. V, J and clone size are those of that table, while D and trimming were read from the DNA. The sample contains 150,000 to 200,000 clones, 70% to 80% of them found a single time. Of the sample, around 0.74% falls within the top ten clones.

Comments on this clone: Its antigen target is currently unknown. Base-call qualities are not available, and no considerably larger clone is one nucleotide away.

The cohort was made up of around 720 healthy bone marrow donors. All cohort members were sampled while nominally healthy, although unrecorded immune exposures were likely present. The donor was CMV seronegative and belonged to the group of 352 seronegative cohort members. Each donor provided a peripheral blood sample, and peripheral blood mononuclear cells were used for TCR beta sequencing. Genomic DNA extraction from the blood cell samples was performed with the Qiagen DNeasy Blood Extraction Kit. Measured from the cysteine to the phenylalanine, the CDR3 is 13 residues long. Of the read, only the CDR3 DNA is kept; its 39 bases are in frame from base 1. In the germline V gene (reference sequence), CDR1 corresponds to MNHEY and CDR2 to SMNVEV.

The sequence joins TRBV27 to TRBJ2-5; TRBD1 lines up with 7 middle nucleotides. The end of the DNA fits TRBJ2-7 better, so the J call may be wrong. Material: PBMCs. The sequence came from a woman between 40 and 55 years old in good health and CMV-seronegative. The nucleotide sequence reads TGTGCCAGCACCCCCAGGACAGGCTACGAGCAGTACTTC. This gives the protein CASTPRTGYEQYF.